These 13 T cell receptor beta chains originate from one sample sequenced in a study of T-cell memory formation after mild COVID-19. TCRdb processed the 5' RACE reads anew with MiXCR; each CDR3 protein has one entry. The profile covers approximately 410,000 distinct CDR3 sequences, with under 25% appearing a single time and approximately 14% taken by the ten largest. Source material: PBMCs or a T cell subset sorted from them (not recorded which). These receptor sequences come from an adult woman who had mild COVID-19 (a few samples of this study predate the infection). Cell type and time point are not known.

This clonotype was counted a few times. The gene calls are TRBV12-3 or TRBV12-4 and TRBJ2-3; 7 bases match TRBD2. V was clipped by 7 bases and J by 5 bases; unmatched bases: 18. CDR3 size: 17 residues. CDR3 amino acids: CASNLQRISGALDTQYF. For the CDR3, the DNA is TGTGCCAGCAACCTCCAACGGATCAGCGGGGCATTAGATACGCAGTATTTT.

This clonotype was observed a few times. The CDR3 DNA is TGTGCCAGCAGCATGGGACTATCCTATGGCTACACCTTC. Its translation is CASSMGLSYGYTF. The chain is built from TRBV7-6 and TRBJ1-2; tentatively, D is TRBD1 (5 bases). V lost 5 bases, J lost 4 bases, and 11 bases lay in between. This CDR3 has 13 residues. CDR1 is SGHVS and CDR2 is FNYEAQ in the germline V gene.

The chain links TRBV6-6 to TRBJ2-7; D ambiguous. V lost 6 bases to trimming and J lost 2 bases, with 26 bases between them. This CDR3 has 18 residues. In germline, CDR1 is MNHNY, CDR2 SVGAGI (reference sequence). CDR3 sequence reads: CASSRVAARLLQAYEQYF. CDR3 bases: TGTGCCAGCAGCCGCGTAGCCGCACGACTTCTACAAGCCTACGAGCAGTACTTC.

Written as DNA, the CDR3 is TGTGCCAGCAGCTTAATGCCGGGACAGGGGACCACTGAAGCTTTCTTT. This encodes CASSLMPGQGTTEAFF. The V call is TRBV7-8, the J call TRBJ1-1, with 10 positions matching TRBD1. The V gene's germline CDR1 is SGHVS and CDR2 FQNEAQ. CDR3 length: 16 residues. The J segment lost 4 bases and the V segment lost 2 bases, leaving 7 bases of the junction unmatched.

This clonotype showed up many times. The chain recombines TRBV5-1 with TRBJ2-1; TRBD2 matches at 7 bases. CDR1 SGHRS and CDR2 YFSETQ come from the germline V gene. The CDR3 is 14 residues long. V lost 2 bases, J lost 5 bases, and 4 bases stayed unmatched. The CDR3 protein is CASSFRGENNEQFF. The CDR3 DNA follows: TGCGCCAGCAGCTTTCGGGGGGAAAACAATGAGCAGTTCTTC.

The CDR3 sequence is CATSDIGQYEQYF. The CDR3 DNA is TGTGCCACCAGTGACATCGGACAGTACGAGCAGTACTTC. The genes are TRBV24-1 and TRBJ2-7; D may be TRBD1 (6 bases). Trimming removed 4 bases from V and 4 bases from J, with 10 bases in between. CDR3 length: 13 residues. CDR1 KGHDR and CDR2 SFDVKD come from the germline V gene.

This clonotype was seen only once. The V and J genes are TRBV6-5 and TRBJ2-1; 9 bases agree with TRBD2. Per the germline V gene, CDR1 is MNHEY and CDR2 is SVGAGI. V trimming: 6 bases; J trimming: 8 bases; junction bases outside the gene matches: 8. The CDR3 covers 14 residues. The CDR3 is CASRPGTSSHEQFF. The CDR3 nucleotides read TGTGCCAGCAGACCCGGGACTAGCAGCCATGAGCAGTTCTTC.

This clonotype has at least ten counts. The chain uses TRBV7-6 and TRBJ2-6; 7 bases map to TRBD1. Germline trimming cut 4 bases from V and 4 bases from J; bases unmatched to any gene: 7. Germline CDR1 reads SGHVS; CDR2 reads FNYEAQ. The CDR3 length is 16 residues. The CDR3 spells CASSSSRGPGANVLTF. The CDR3 coding sequence is TGTGCCAGCAGCTCCTCGAGGGGGCCAGGGGCCAACGTCCTGACTTTC.

The V gene is TRBV5-6, the J gene TRBJ2-2; D is uncertain. Germline V gives CDR1 SGHDT, CDR2 YYEEEE. Trimming took off 6 bases at V and 6 bases at J, with 12 bases between the two ends. The CDR3 spans 13 residues. CDR3 DNA sequence: TGTGCCAGCACCTTAACAGTATCCGGGGAGCTGTTTTTT. It codes for CASTLTVSGELFF.

The chain links TRBV12-3 or TRBV12-4 to TRBJ1-1; D perhaps matches TRBD1 (6 bases). The CDR3 runs 15 residues. Trimming pared 6 bases from V and 11 bases from J, leaving 25 bases between. The CDR3 sequence is CASRSTGTSPWGAFF. The CDR3 DNA sequence: TGTGCCAGCAGAAGCACCGGGACATCACCTTGGGGGGCTTTCTTT.

This chain joins TRBV7-9 and TRBJ1-1; TRBD1 matches 10 bases. Trimming removed 5 bases from V and 6 bases from J; junction bases left unmatched: 9. Germline CDR1 SEHNR, CDR2 FQNEAQ (reference sequence). The CDR3 length is 15 residues. In DNA, the CDR3 is TGTGCCAGCAGCCACCGGACAGGGGGGATGGCTGAAGCTTTCTTT. Its protein product is CASSHRTGGMAEAFF.

There are many counts of this clonotype. The chain employs TRBV20-1 and TRBJ2-7; a weak D match, TRBD1 (5 bases). Deletions cut 1 base from V and 3 bases from J, with 7 bases between. The CDR3 consists of 12 residues. Germline V gene sequence: CDR1 DFQATT, CDR2 SNEGSKA (reference sequence). The CDR3 sequence is CSARVTDYEQYF. The CDR3 DNA reads as TGCAGTGCTAGAGTGACAGACTACGAGCAGTACTTC.

The V call is TRBV11-3, the J call TRBJ2-1; TRBD2 might be the D (5 bases). V lost 1 base and J lost 3, with 10 bases in between. The germline V gene has CDR1 SGHNT and CDR2 YENEEA. The CDR3 covers 15 residues. As DNA, the CDR3 is TGTGCCAGCAGCTTAGTTACGGGAAACTACAATGAGCAGTTCTTC. As protein: CASSLVTGNYNEQFF.